These 30 T cell receptor beta chains originate from one sample sequenced in a study of blood T cell repertoires in COVID-19. Assay used: immunoSEQ multiplex PCR; TCRdb lists only in-frame clones, some missing. Among about 380,000 clones listed, around 89% were seen once. Material: PBMCs or T cells enriched from blood (not recorded which). The origin of the receptors is a woman under 30 who had recovered from COVID-19.

Concerning this clone: The junction does not match germline at one end; this may be a read error. This chain links TRBV7-9 with TRBJ2-5; D possibly corresponds to TRBD2 (6 bases). Germline loops: CDR1 SEHNR, CDR2 FQNEAQ (reference sequence). The CDR3 contains 16 residues. CDR3 region: CAGSLPEGGLGETQYF. CDR3 in DNA: TGTGCCGGCAGCCTCCCGGAGGGTGGTTTAGGGGAGACCCAGTACTTC.

The chain couples TRBV30 to TRBJ2-5, with 7 bases lining up with TRBD1. The germline V gene has CDR1 GTSNPN and CDR2 SVGIG (reference sequence). This CDR3 has 13 amino acids. V was pared by 1 base and J by 4 bases, with 3 bases of the junction left unmatched. DNA for the CDR3: TGTGCCTGGAGTGGTACAGGGGTAGAGACCCAGTACTTC. Translated, it gives CAWSGTGVETQYF.

The chain combines TRBV2 with TRBJ1-1, with 8 bases identical to TRBD1. The CDR3 sequence is 14 residues long. Trimming at V came to 6 bases and at J to 0 bases, leaving 3 bases not matched to a gene. Per germline, CDR1 SNHLY and CDR2 FYNNEI. The CDR3 bases are TGTGCCAGCAGACTGGACAGGGTGAACACTGAAGCTTTCTTT. Its translation: CASRLDRVNTEAFF.

The rearrangement uses TRBV7-8 and TRBJ1-1; TRBD1 is a possible D gene (6 bases). The V and J ends lost 2 bases and 1 base respectively, with 14 bases between them. CDR1 SGHVS and CDR2 FQNEAQ come from the germline V gene. CDR3 length: 16 amino acids. The CDR3 nucleotides are TGTGCCAGCAGCTTAACTACAGGGCAGGGGAACACTGAAGCTTTCTTT. Translating it yields CASSLTTGQGNTEAFF. Drawing the rest from reference TRBV7-8 and TRBJ1-1, the complete variable domain is GAGVSQSPRYKVAKRGQDVALRCDPISGHVSLFWYQQALGQGPEFLTYFQNEAQLDKSGLPSDRFFAERPEGSVSTLKIQRTQQEDSAVYLCASSLTTGQGNTEAFFGQGTRLTVV.

The sample holds one count of this clone. Within the sample, other DNA sequences also encode this same CDR3. V is TRBV5-1 and J is TRBJ2-1; D not certain. V lost 0 bases to trimming and J lost 4 bases, with 5 bases between them. The V gene's germline CDR1 is SGHRS and CDR2 YFSETQ. The CDR3 loop spans 13 amino acids. CDR3: CASSLASYNEQFF. The CDR3 bases are TGCGCCAGCAGCTTGGCCAGTTACAATGAGCAGTTCTTC.

The CDR3 DNA reads TGCGCCAGCAGCTTGGACGTCCGGGACAGAGGCAATGAGCAGTTCTTC. It specifies CASSLDVRDRGNEQFF. V and J are TRBV5-1 and TRBJ2-1; the match to TRBD1 covers 7 bases. The trim removed 0 bases at V and 6 bases at J, leaving 9 bases unmatched. The CDR3 loop spans 16 amino acids. The germline CDR1 and CDR2 sequences are SGHRS and YFSETQ.

Of note for this clone: In the same sample, other DNA sequences code for this CDR3. This chain uses TRBV3-1 (or the pseudogene TRBV3-2) with TRBJ1-2; 8 bases fit TRBD1. The germline V gene encodes CDR1 LGHDT and CDR2 YNNKEL (reference sequence). This CDR3 contains 14 residues. Germline trimming cut 1 base from V and 2 bases from J; bases unmatched to any gene: 0. The CDR3 coding sequence is TGTGCCAGCAGCCAAGGACAGGGGAACTATGGCTACACCTTC. Translated: CASSQGQGNYGYTF.

About this clone: Compared with germline, one end of the junction differs, possibly owing to a read error. This sequence joins TRBV4-2 and TRBJ1-5; maybe TRBD1 (5 bases). Germline assignment: CDR1 LGHNA and CDR2 YNFKEQ. The CDR3 sequence is 16 residues long. CDR3 region: CANSPLTGGSNQPQHF. Written as DNA, the CDR3 is TGTGCCAACAGCCCGCTTACAGGCGGTAGCAATCAGCCCCAGCATTTT.

This CDR3 is CASSLTLDNYEQYF. The CDR3, as DNA: TGTGCCAGCAGTTTAACGTTGGACAACTACGAGCAGTACTTC. This chain joins TRBV6-2 or TRBV6-3 and TRBJ2-7, with a weak D call TRBD1 (5 bases). Trimming cost V 4 bases and J 3 bases, with 13 bases left between them. Germline loops: CDR1 MNHEY, CDR2 SVGEGT. This CDR3 spans 14 amino acids.

The genes are TRBV27 and TRBJ2-3; D not certain. V gave up 4 bases and J gave up 6 bases, with 8 bases separating them. The length of the CDR3 is 12 residues. The germline gives CDR1 MNHEY, CDR2 SMNVEV (reference sequence). The chain's CDR3 is CASSSKWDTQYF. The DNA of the CDR3 is TGTGCCAGCAGTTCTAAGTGGGATACGCAGTATTTT.

This sequence joins TRBV6-5 and TRBJ1-2; D might be TRBD1 (5 bases). The CDR3 is 13 residues long. Trimming took off 5 bases at V and 8 bases at J, with 15 bases between the two ends. CDR1 MNHEY and CDR2 SVGAGI come from the germline V gene. The CDR3 here is CASSPGTAVGYTF. Here the CDR3 DNA reads TGTGCCAGCAGTCCCGGGACTGCGGTAGGCTACACCTTC.

The chain employs TRBV25-1 and TRBJ1-3; D may be TRBD1 (6 bases). This CDR3 has 15 residues. V lost 1 base, J lost 2 bases, and 9 bases lay in between. Germline CDR1 reads MGHDK; CDR2 reads SYGVNS. The CDR3 spells CASSESTGPGNTIYF. In nucleotides, the CDR3 is TGTGCCAGCAGTGAATCGACAGGCCCTGGAAACACCATATATTTT.

This chain links TRBV18 with TRBJ1-6, with D maybe TRBD1 (6 bases). Germline V CDR1 and CDR2: KGHSH, LQKENI. V shed 3 bases and J shed 9 bases, with 15 bases lying between them. The CDR3 is 15 residues long. CDR3 sequence: CASSPVAGDGSPLHF. The DNA of the CDR3 is TGTGCCAGCTCACCGGTAGCAGGGGATGGTTCACCCCTCCACTTT.

CDR3 sequence: CASSVDRENTIYF. The CDR3 DNA sequence: TGTGCCAGCAGCGTAGACAGGGAAAACACCATATATTTT. This chain links TRBV2 with TRBJ1-3; TRBD1 agrees at 7 bases. The CDR3 sequence is 13 residues long. Germline lookup yields CDR1 SNHLY and CDR2 FYNNEI. The V segment lost 6 bases and the J segment 6 bases; nucleotides outside the gene matches: 5.

This sequence joins TRBV7-2 and TRBJ1-5; a possible D gene is TRBD1 (5 bases). Trimming shortened V by 5 bases and J by 0 bases, and 11 bases separated the two germline ends. The CDR3 runs 15 residues. Germline-derived CDR1 and CDR2 are SGHTA and FQGNSA. The CDR3 sequence is CASSVIRDSNQPQHF. The CDR3 DNA reads as TGTGCCAGCAGCGTTATCAGGGATAGCAATCAGCCCCAGCATTTT. Looking up the rest from reference TRBV7-2 and TRBJ1-5 gives the full variable domain: GAGVSQSPSNKVTEKGKDVELRCDPISGHTALYWYRQSLGQGLEFLIYFQGNSAPDKSGLPSDRFSAERTGGSVSTLTIQRTQQEDSAVYLCASSVIRDSNQPQHFGDGTRLSIL.

V usage is TRBV5-6 and J usage is TRBJ1-1, with TRBD1 as a possible D gene (5 bases). From germline, CDR1 is SGHDT and CDR2 YYEEEE. The CDR3 is made up of 15 amino acids. The ends were cut back, 4 bases at V and 4 bases at J, with 17 bases in the middle. CDR3: CASSRVPGMSTEAFF. CDR3 sequence (DNA): TGTGCCAGCAGCCGAGTGCCAGGGATGTCCACTGAAGCTTTCTTT.

This chain uses TRBV9 with TRBJ1-4; D is perhaps TRBD1 (6 bases). The CDR3 covers 13 residues. Germline V gene sequence: CDR1 SGDLS, CDR2 YYNGEE. Trimming left V 7 bases short and J 2 bases short, with 9 bases between. The CDR3 sequence is CASGGATNEKLFF. For the CDR3, the DNA is TGTGCCAGCGGGGGGGCGACTAATGAAAAACTGTTTTTT.

This chain links TRBV19 with TRBJ1-5; D remains unclear. Germline loops: CDR1 LNHDA, CDR2 SQIVND (reference sequence). This CDR3 is built from 11 residues. Trimming removed 8 bases from V and 5 bases from J, with 7 bases in between. This CDR3 is CASGLDQPQHF. Here the CDR3 DNA reads TGTGCCAGTGGACTAGATCAGCCCCAGCATTTT.

The J gene is TRBJ1-6, the V gene TRBV6-4; 9 nucleotides agree with TRBD1. This CDR3 contains 13 residues. The germline V gene encodes CDR1 MRHNA and CDR2 SNTAGT. The V gene end was trimmed by 5 bases and the J gene end by 10 bases; junction bases not matched to a gene: 3. The CDR3 protein is CASSPGQGSPLHF. The CDR3 coding sequence is TGTGCCAGCAGTCCGGGACAGGGCTCACCCCTCCACTTT.

V is TRBV3-1 (or the pseudogene TRBV3-2) and J is TRBJ2-3; D uncertain. V was clipped by 4 bases and J by 4 bases, with 15 bases between them. Germline V gene lookup returns CDR1 LGHDT and CDR2 YNNKEL (reference sequence). The CDR3 is 15 amino acids. CDR3 nucleotide sequence: TGTGCCAGCAGCCCGCCCGATCCCTACCCAGATACGCAGTATTTT. Its protein is CASSPPDPYPDTQYF.

J is TRBJ1-5 and V is TRBV5-8, with D perhaps TRBD1 (5 bases). Deletions cut 4 bases from V and 0 bases from J, with 17 bases between. The CDR3 loop spans 17 amino acids. In germline, CDR1 is SGHTS, CDR2 YDEGEE. CDR3 in DNA: TGTGCCAGCAGCGGGGTGGTAGACAGCTATAGCAATCAGCCCCAGCATTTT. Translation: CASSGVVDSYSNQPQHF.

The chain combines TRBV5-6 with TRBJ1-2; 7 nucleotides align to TRBD1. V gave up 3 bases and J gave up 8 bases; unmatched junction bases: 10. Per the germline V gene, CDR1 is SGHDT and CDR2 is YYEEEE. This CDR3 is 14 amino acids long. The DNA for the CDR3 is TGTGCCAGCAGCTCAGGGACAGCCCTCTACGGCTACACCTTC. Residues: CASSSGTALYGYTF.

The V gene is TRBV6-5, the J gene TRBJ1-2, with D perhaps matching TRBD1 (5 bases). Trimming left V 2 bases short and J 7 bases short, with 14 bases between. CDR1 is MNHEY, CDR2 SVGAGI, per germline. The CDR3 runs to 14 residues. The CDR3 bases are TGTGCCAGCAGTTACGGGGAGGGGAAATCTGGCTACACCTTC. This translates into CASSYGEGKSGYTF.

The chain uses TRBV5-1 and TRBJ2-7; TRBD1 matches at 11 bases. V gave up 0 bases and J gave up 4 bases; unmatched junction bases: 6. This CDR3 spans 16 amino acids. Germline CDR1 reads SGHRS; CDR2 reads YFSETQ. Written as DNA, the CDR3 is TGCGCCAGCAGCTTGGTTTCCGGGACAGGGGGTTACGAGCAGTACTTC. Amino acid sequence: CASSLVSGTGGYEQYF.

The J gene is TRBJ2-7, the V gene TRBV29-1, with 9 bases lining up with TRBD1. The CDR3 loop spans 15 amino acids. V shed 4 bases, J shed 1 base, and the junction held 8 bases outside the gene matches. CDR1 and CDR2 (germline): SQVTM, ANQGSEA. CDR3 bases: TGCAGCGTTGCGGACGGGACAGGGCTTTCCTACGAGCAGTACTTC. Translation gives CSVADGTGLSYEQYF.

The genes are TRBV10-3 and TRBJ1-1, with D possibly TRBD1 on 5 matching bases. Between the trimmed V and J ends, which lost 7 bases and 4 bases, there was a span of 13 bases. Germline loops: CDR1 ENHRY, CDR2 SYGVKD. This CDR3 region has 13 residues. The CDR3 sequence: CAINAGGGTEAFF. DNA of the CDR3: TGTGCCATCAATGCTGGGGGAGGCACTGAAGCTTTCTTT.

The sample holds one count of this clone. The V call is TRBV12-3 or TRBV12-4, the J call TRBJ1-1; D remains unclear. CDR3 length: 11 amino acids. V lost 5 bases to trimming and J lost 4 bases, with 5 bases between them. The CDR3 here is CASSISTEAFF. The CDR3 nucleotides read TGTGCCAGCAGTATCAGCACTGAAGCTTTCTTT.

The chain links TRBV3-1 (or the pseudogene TRBV3-2) to TRBJ1-4, with D perhaps TRBD1 (5 bases). The germline gives CDR1 LGHDT, CDR2 YNNKEL (reference sequence). CDR3 size: 15 residues. The V end was cut by 0 bases, the J end by 8 bases, with 13 bases between. The CDR3 spells CASSQDAGLREKLFF. In DNA form, the CDR3 reads TGTGCCAGCAGCCAAGATGCAGGGCTCCGGGAAAAACTGTTTTTT.

In DNA form, the CDR3 reads TGTGCCTGGAGGGGGAGCTCCTATAATTCACCCCTCCACTTT. Translation gives CAWRGSSYNSPLHF. The rearrangement joins TRBV30 to TRBJ1-6; D call uncertain. V was cut by 3 bases and J by 0 bases, with 6 bases left in between. This CDR3 region has 14 residues. Germline-derived CDR1 and CDR2 are GTSNPN and SVGIG (reference sequence).

This clone was seen more than once but under ten times. The J gene is TRBJ1-2, the V gene TRBV4-1; TRBD1 might be the D (6 bases). This CDR3 region has 15 residues. Trimming shortened V by 5 bases and J by 0 bases, and 13 bases separated the two germline ends. From germline, CDR1 is MGHRA and CDR2 YSYEKL. The CDR3 bases are TGCGCCAGCAGCTCCCCAGGGGCAGCTAACTATGGCTACACCTTC. This sequence encodes CASSSPGAANYGYTF.